This TCR beta chain comes out of a study of cytotoxic CD8 clonotypes in ibrutinib-treated CLL. Study information: Partial responses numbered roughly 25 and complete responses 2; after a median about 6 years, about 15 stayed remitted and around 12 progressed. The sample average was 255,043 productive templates and 90,000 to 95,000 productive rearrangements.

Produced via immunoSEQ multiplex PCR; TCRdb's table is partial and in-frame only. The sample records 120,000 to 150,000 clones, 60% to 85% being singletons. This CDR3 has 14 residues. Trimming left V 0 bases short and J 5 bases short, with 11 bases between. Germline values: CDR1 SGDLS, CDR2 YYNGEE. Comments on this clone: What it binds is not known.

Study-wide results and limits: Clonality rose at ibrutinib response and fell back toward baseline at progression.

This sequence originates from a human donor with chronic lymphocytic leukemia. This sample comprised PBMCs, obtained after 12 months of ibrutinib treatment. The chain joins TRBV9 to TRBJ2-5; D gene unclear. CDR3 bases: TGTGCCAGCAGCGTAGGCAATGGGTGGGAGACCCAGTACTTC. Translation gives CASSVGNGWETQYF. The full variable domain, rest sourced from reference TRBV9 and TRBJ2-5, is DSGVTQTPKHLITATGQRVTLRCSPRSGDLSVYWYQQSLDQGLQFLIQYYNGEERAKGNILERFSAQQFPDLHSELNLSSLELGDSALYFCASSVGNGWETQYFGPGTRLLVL.